The clone carrying this TCR beta chain showed up many times. As yet, its antigen is unknown. Specified time point: persistent/refractory GD, antithyroid drugs over 5 years with positive TRAb. Extracted RNA from PBMCs served as the source of the TCR library. The CDR3 sequence is 16 residues long. V gave up 5 bases and J gave up 4 bases; unmatched junction bases: 8. Germline V gene data show CDR1 as MDHEN and CDR2 as SYDVKM. These data are taken from a study of regulatory T cells in long-lasting Graves disease. In the study overall: Over 5 years on antithyroid drugs plus positive TSH receptor antibodies marked Graves' disease as persistent. Whole-study findings and limits: Results may be inaccurate due to the small sample size. Persistent disease preferred TRBV28, TRBJ1-2 and TRBJ2-5; new disease, TRBV20-1 and TRBJ2-1.

Construction of the TCR beta libraries employed iRepertoire HTBI primers in conjunction with Arm-PCR of CDR3 regions. TCRdb recomputed calls from the multiplex PCR reads with MiXCR, one row per CDR3 protein. The sample has roughly 300,000 distinct CDR3 sequences, 20% seen once. This receptor was taken from a female donor with Graves disease. Here the sequenced sample was peripheral blood mononuclear cells (PBMCs), taken when the disease was refractory, from a patient treated with antithyroid drugs. The chain carries TRBV28 and TRBJ1-5; 10 positions agree with TRBD1. The CDR3 reads CASSPLRTGGNQPQHF. The CDR3 DNA is TGTGCCAGCAGTCCCCTCCGGACAGGGGGGAATCAGCCCCAGCATTTT.